This TCR beta chain was captured by sequencing in a study of breast tumors, draining lymph nodes, adjacent tissues. This clonotype was seen repeatedly, ten times or more. Its antigen is as yet unknown. V was clipped by 2 bases and J by 4 bases; unmatched bases: 6. CDR3 size: 16 residues. CDR1 and CDR2 from the germline V gene are SGHNT and YENEEA. TCRdb reprocessed the multiplex PCR reads via MiXCR and lists one record per CDR3 protein. The table has about 89,000 distinct CDR3 sequences, around 28% seen once. Study-level results: Compared with basal-like, luminal-like tumors shared significantly more repertoire with nontumor tissue. Tumor T cell lymph node origin was a supported hypothesis, not proven.

The lymph nodes were axillary draining lymph nodes from breast cancer patients. V and J are TRBV11-3 and TRBJ2-1, with 9 bases fitting TRBD2. Material: axillary lymph node tissue. The receptor was derived from a female donor with breast cancer. Some clones in this sample may be carry-over from other donors' samples. CDR3 region: CASSLSPGLAYNEQFF. The CDR3 DNA reads TGTGCCAGCAGCTTAAGTCCGGGACTAGCATACAATGAGCAGTTCTTC.